This section outlines one T cell receptor beta chain sequence together with its context. The data stem from a study of patients and donors after allogeneic stem cell transplantation. Using its own MiXCR run on the RT-PCR reads, TCRdb lists one record per CDR3 protein. The sample lists about 410,000 distinct CDR3 sequences; 16% were seen once. With 0 bases removed from V and 4 bases from J, the gap between germline ends came to 5 bases. This CDR3 is 12 amino acids long. Per the germline V gene, CDR1 is DFQATT and CDR2 is SNEGSKA (reference sequence). The TCR was taken from a human donor who was either an allogeneic HSCT recipient or a stem cell or donor lymphocyte infusion donor (not recorded which). It is not recorded whose cells these are; they may come from a transplant donor. The sample comprised blood, either unsorted or a sorted T cell fraction (not recorded which). The V call is TRBV20-1, the J call TRBJ2-3; D is undetermined. This chain's CDR3 is CSARDLADTQYF. The CDR3 DNA reads TGCAGTGCTAGAGATCTGGCAGATACGCAGTATTTT.